Shown below are 3 T cell receptor beta chains from a single sample sequenced in a study of T cells in Graves' hyperthyroidism and ophthalmopathy. RNA transcripts were the template for amplifying TCR beta CDR3 regions. HTBI primers drove first-round RT-PCR of the TCR CDR3. TCRdb called the multiplex PCR reads again in MiXCR, with one record for every CDR3 protein. The sample has 730,000 or so distinct CDR3 sequences, around 19% seen once. The sequencing input was blood. These receptors were collected from a woman aged 45-65 years with Graves' hyperthyroidism that later progressed to Graves' ophthalmopathy.

This clonotype has only a few counts. The V and J genes are TRBV3-1 and TRBJ2-4, with D possibly TRBD2 on 6 matching bases. The V gene lost 1 base and the J gene lost 4 bases, with 17 bases spanning the gap. The CDR3 has 17 amino acids. Germline V gene sequence: CDR1 LGHDT, CDR2 YNNKEL (reference sequence). The CDR3 DNA reads as TGTGCCAGCAGCCAAGTCAAAGGCGGGACCTCAAAAAACATTCAGTACTTC. Translating gives CASSQVKGGTSKNIQYF. The variable domain in full, completed from reference TRBV3-1 and TRBJ2-4, reads DTAVSQTPKYLVTQMGNDKSIKCEQNLGHDTMYWYKQDSKKFLKIMFSYNNKELIINETVPNRFSPKSPDKAHLNLHINSLELGDSAVYFCASSQVKGGTSKNIQYFGAGTRLSVL.

This clonotype showed up many times. J is TRBJ1-1 and V is TRBV2, with 8 bases aligning to TRBD1. J was trimmed by 6 bases and V by 6 bases; bases with no gene match: 3. CDR1 and CDR2 (germline): SNHLY, FYNNEI. This CDR3 is 12 amino acids long. CDR3 coding DNA: TGTGCCAGCAGACAGGGGGGTCCTGAAGCTTTCTTT. It is translated as CASRQGGPEAFF.

The rearrangement joins TRBV5-1 to TRBJ2-3; no reliable D call. Germline V gene lookup returns CDR1 SGHRS and CDR2 YFSETQ. CDR3 length: 15 amino acids. V shed 1 base and J shed 2 bases, with 11 bases lying between them. CDR3 bases: TGCGCCAGCAGCTTGTGGGTGATGGCCACAGATACGCAGTATTTT. Translating gives CASSLWVMATDTQYF.